This TCR beta chain was recovered during a study of vaccination and CD4 T cells after COVID-19. This clonotype turned up a few times. What it binds is not known. The Oncomine TCR Beta short-read assay was applied to DNA of cultured CD4+ T cells. MiXCR, run by TCRdb on the PCR reads, gives a single entry per CDR3 protein. The sample has 15,000 to 20,000 distinct CDR3 sequences, 45% to 50% seen once. CDR1 and CDR2 from the germline V gene are DFQATT and SNEGSKA (reference sequence). The CDR3 length is 13 residues. The ends were cut back, 6 bases at V and 3 bases at J, with 14 bases in the middle. Treatment described: 10-day PBMC culture with coronavirus spike peptide pools or control peptides (ViraFEST assay).

The sequence was collected from a human donor who had recovered from COVID-19. The V call is TRBV20-1, the J call TRBJ1-1, with D perhaps matching TRBD1 (6 bases). What was sequenced was CD4+ T cells from blood, cultured in vitro. The CDR3: CSAPARGYTEAFF. The CDR3, as DNA: TGCAGTGCCCCCGCGAGGGGGTACACTGAAGCTTTCTTT.